Below, 9 T cell receptor beta chains from the same sample are listed, as sequenced in a study of T-cell memory formation after mild COVID-19. TCRdb itself ran the 5' RACE reads through MiXCR, one entry per CDR3 protein. The sample lists tens of thousands of distinct CDR3 sequences; around 15% were seen once. The sample was PBMCs or a T cell subset sorted from them (not recorded which). These receptors were taken from a man aged 18 to 30 who had mild COVID-19 (a few samples of this study predate the infection). Cell type and time point are not known.

This clonotype was seen more than once but under ten times. V gene TRBV5-1 combines with J gene TRBJ2-5, with 11 bases aligning to TRBD2. The CDR3 totals 16 residues. Germline CDR1 is SGHRS and CDR2 is YFSETQ. The V segment lost 0 bases and the J segment 0 bases; nucleotides outside the gene matches: 1. CDR3 nucleotides: TGCGCCAGCAGCTTGGCTAGCGGGGGGTACCAAGAGACCCAGTACTTC. Translated: CASSLASGGYQETQYF.

The CDR3 loop reads CASSLGTTGAGDEQYF. The CDR3 DNA follows: TGTGCCAGCAGCTTAGGAACGACCGGGGCGGGCGACGAGCAGTACTTC. This chain links TRBV7-9 with TRBJ2-7; tentatively, D is TRBD1 or TRBD2 (5 bases each). V dropped 1 base and J dropped 5 bases, with 18 bases sitting between them. The CDR3 spans 16 residues. Germline CDR1 SEHNR, CDR2 FQNEAQ (reference sequence).

This chain links TRBV2 with TRBJ2-7; weak D call: TRBD2 (5 bases). V lost 6 bases to trimming and J lost 2 bases, with 11 bases between them. CDR1 and CDR2 (germline): SNHLY, FYNNEI. This CDR3 contains 13 residues. CDR3 DNA: TGTGCCAGCAGGGGTCGGGGTGCCTACGAGCAGTACGTC. Translating gives CASRGRGAYEQYV.

The J gene is TRBJ2-1, the V gene TRBV6-1; 7 nucleotides line up with TRBD1. Per germline, CDR1 MNHNS and CDR2 SASEGT. Unmatched junction bases numbered 8, after V lost 5 bases and J lost 4 bases. The CDR3 is made up of 15 amino acids. The CDR3 is CASSTRQGGYNEQFF. DNA for the CDR3: TGTGCCAGCAGTACCCGACAGGGTGGATACAATGAGCAGTTCTTC.

This clonotype was counted at least ten times. J is TRBJ1-1 and V is TRBV29-1; 11 nucleotides align to TRBD1. The CDR3 runs 12 residues. V shed 6 bases and J 4 bases; nucleotides not matched to a gene: 1. CDR1 and CDR2 (germline): SQVTM, ANQGSEA. DNA of the CDR3: TGCAGCGTAGGGACAGGGGGCACTGAAGCTTTCTTT. Its translation is CSVGTGGTEAFF. Drawing the rest from reference TRBV29-1 and TRBJ1-1, the complete variable domain is SAVISQKPSRDICQRGTSLTIQCQVDSQVTMMFWYRQQPGQSLTLIATANQGSEATYESGFVIDKFPISRPNLTFSTLTVSNMSPEDSSIYLCSVGTGGTEAFFGQGTRLTVV.

The J gene is TRBJ2-3, the V gene TRBV7-2; unclear D gene. The CDR3 covers 15 residues. V was clipped by 6 bases and J by 4 bases, with 17 bases between them. Germline lookup yields CDR1 SGHTA and CDR2 FQGNSA. The CDR3 nucleotides read TGTGCCAGCAGTGGAAGTCGTCTGGGCGCAGATACGCAGTATTTT. It translates to CASSGSRLGADTQYF.

This clonotype was seen at least ten times. The genes are TRBV11-2 and TRBJ2-1; D not certain. The CDR3 spans 15 residues. The V gene lost 5 bases and the J gene lost 5 bases, with 16 bases spanning the gap. Germline loops: CDR1 SGHAT, CDR2 FQNNGV. The CDR3 region has the DNA TGTGCCAGCAGCCCTGCAGGTTGGGGTGACAATGAGCAGTTCTTC. This gives the protein CASSPAGWGDNEQFF.

J is TRBJ2-2 and V is TRBV27; D may correspond to TRBD1 or TRBD2 (5 bases each). Germline V gene data show CDR1 as MNHEY and CDR2 as SMNVEV (reference sequence). This CDR3 comprises 16 residues. With 4 bases removed from V and 3 bases from J, the gap between germline ends came to 15 bases. CDR3 loop: CASSSPRGTYTGELFF. The CDR3 DNA reads TGTGCCAGCAGTTCCCCTAGAGGGACGTACACCGGGGAGCTGTTTTTT.

The chain employs TRBV4-3 and TRBJ2-5; the D gene is possibly TRBD2 (5 bases). The length of the CDR3 is 16 residues. CDR1 LGHNA and CDR2 YSLEER come from the germline V gene. Between the trimmed V and J ends, which lost 0 bases and 0 bases, there was a span of 11 bases. The CDR3 loop reads CASSQELTGYQETQYF. The CDR3 nucleotides are TGCGCCAGCAGCCAAGAACTTACGGGGTACCAAGAGACCCAGTACTTC.